What follows are 5 T cell receptor beta chains derived from one specimen sequenced in a study of T cells in Graves' hyperthyroidism and ophthalmopathy (dated by TCRdb to between 2017 and 2020). The library was built by means of multiplex PCR. TCRdb lists the instrument as Illumina HiSeq 2000. TCR beta CDR3 regions were amplified from RNA transcripts. The TCR CDR3 was subjected to a first round of RT-PCR using the HTBI primer set and the Qiagen OneStep RT-PCR kit. Using fastp trimming at Q25 and MiXCR clonotype assembly, TCRdb reanalyzed the public sequencing data and kept in-frame beta chains. CDR3 protein sequences are deduplicated, and each keeps its most common genes and DNA. Here the sample has 550,000 to 700,000 distinct CDR3 sequences; about 15% occur a single time. Approximately 4.2% of the sample belongs to the ten largest clones. The material sequenced was blood. These receptors were collected from a woman aged 40 to 50 with Graves' ophthalmopathy.

This clonotype appeared many times. This chain uses TRBV20-1 with TRBJ1-5; D is undetermined. Trimming removed 6 bases at V and 4 bases at J, with 10 bases between. The CDR3 spans 12 residues. CDR1 DFQATT and CDR2 SNEGSKA come from the germline V gene (reference sequence). The CDR3 nucleotides are TGCAGTGCAACAGTGGGTAATCAGCCCCAGCATTTT. Encoded protein: CSATVGNQPQHF.

A few counts support this clonotype. The chain employs TRBV13 and TRBJ2-7, with D perhaps matching TRBD2 (6 bases). CDR1 and CDR2 (germline): PRHDT, FYEKMQ (reference sequence). The CDR3 runs to 14 residues. V was clipped by 5 bases and J by 7 bases, with 18 bases between them. For the CDR3, the DNA is TGTGCCAGCAGCCTCTCCGTGCGCGCGGGAGAGCAGTACTTC. The encoded protein is CASSLSVRAGEQYF.

This clonotype has a count of ten or more. The rearrangement links TRBV19 to TRBJ1-1, with D possibly being TRBD1 (5 bases). Trimming removed 3 bases at V and 2 bases at J, with 10 bases between. The germline CDR1 and CDR2 sequences are LNHDA and SQIVND (reference sequence). The CDR3 totals 14 residues. DNA for the CDR3: TGTGCCAGTAGTATTATTGGGGACAACACTGAAGCTTTCTTT. This encodes CASSIIGDNTEAFF.

This clonotype was seen at least ten times. V usage is TRBV6-1 and J usage is TRBJ1-3; D is undetermined. Looked up from germline, CDR1 is MNHNS and CDR2 is SASEGT. The CDR3 has 17 amino acids. V lost 0 bases and J lost 7, with 19 bases in between. The CDR3 reads CASSEAVLAAIGNTIYF. In DNA form, the CDR3 reads TGTGCCAGCAGTGAAGCGGTCCTGGCGGCGATTGGGAACACCATATATTTT.

This clonotype was counted a few times. The chain has TRBV4-3 and TRBJ2-7; perhaps D is TRBD1 or TRBD2 (5 bases each). Trimming took 0 bases from V and 3 from J, leaving 9 bases between them. The CDR3 is made up of 14 amino acids. The germline CDR1 and CDR2 sequences are LGHNA and YSLEER. The CDR3 reads CASSQDRAGYEQYF. The CDR3 bases are TGCGCCAGCAGCCAAGACAGGGCGGGCTACGAGCAGTACTTC.